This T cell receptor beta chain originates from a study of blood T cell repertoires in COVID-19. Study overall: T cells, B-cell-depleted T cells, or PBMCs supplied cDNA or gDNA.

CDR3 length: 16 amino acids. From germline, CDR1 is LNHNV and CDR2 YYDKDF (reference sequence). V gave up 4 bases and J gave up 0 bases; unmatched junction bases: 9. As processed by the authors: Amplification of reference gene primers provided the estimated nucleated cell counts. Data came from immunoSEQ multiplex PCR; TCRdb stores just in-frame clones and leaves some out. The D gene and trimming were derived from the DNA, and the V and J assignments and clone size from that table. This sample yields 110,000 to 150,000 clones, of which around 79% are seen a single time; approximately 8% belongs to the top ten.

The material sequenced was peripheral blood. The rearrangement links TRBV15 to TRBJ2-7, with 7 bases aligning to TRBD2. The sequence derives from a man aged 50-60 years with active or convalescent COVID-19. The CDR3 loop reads CATSIPRGLSSYEQYF. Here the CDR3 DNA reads TGTGCCACCAGCATCCCTAGGGGACTATCCTCCTACGAGCAGTACTTC.